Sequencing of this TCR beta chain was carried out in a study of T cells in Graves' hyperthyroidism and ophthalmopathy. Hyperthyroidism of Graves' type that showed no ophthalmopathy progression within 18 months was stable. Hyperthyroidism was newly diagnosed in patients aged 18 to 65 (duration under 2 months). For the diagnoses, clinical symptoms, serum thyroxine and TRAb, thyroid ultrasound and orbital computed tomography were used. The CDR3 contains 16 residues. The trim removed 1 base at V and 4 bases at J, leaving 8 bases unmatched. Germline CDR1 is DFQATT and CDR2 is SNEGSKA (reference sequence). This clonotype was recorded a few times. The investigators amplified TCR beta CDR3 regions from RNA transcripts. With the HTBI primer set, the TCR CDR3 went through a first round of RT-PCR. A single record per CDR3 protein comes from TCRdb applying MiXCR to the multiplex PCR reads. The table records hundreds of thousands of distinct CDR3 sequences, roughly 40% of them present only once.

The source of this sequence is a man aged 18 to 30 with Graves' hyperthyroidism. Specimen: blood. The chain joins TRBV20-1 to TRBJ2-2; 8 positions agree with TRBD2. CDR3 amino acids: CSARGLGAGATGELFF. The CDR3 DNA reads TGCAGTGCTAGAGGATTGGGAGCGGGAGCCACCGGGGAGCTGTTTTTT.